The 6 T cell receptor beta chains below all came from one sample that was sequenced in a study of a mutant IDH1 vaccine in newly diagnosed glioma. This table comes from immunoSEQ multiplex PCR, and its TCRdb copy is limited to in-frame clones, with some not included. The sample carries tens of thousands of clones, over 70% recorded once. Time point of the sample: baseline, week 1 (first vaccination visit). Regarding treatment: pre-vaccination baseline after standard-of-care therapy. The source was PBMCs, collected from a glioma patient treated with radiotherapy, temozolomide or both. All receptors derive from a man younger than 45 with glioma.

This clone was seen just once. The chain carries TRBV5-6 and TRBJ2-2; D possibly corresponds to TRBD2 (7 bases). The CDR3 is 15 amino acids. Per the germline V gene, CDR1 is SGHDT and CDR2 is YYEEEE. The V end lost 1 base, the J end lost 7 bases, and 14 bases lay between the germline ends. In DNA, the CDR3 is TGTGCCAGCAGCTTGTATGGGGGGGCGGACGGGGAGCTGTTTTTT. It translates to CASSLYGGADGELFF.

The chain combines TRBV4-1 with TRBJ2-5; D remains ambiguous. Trimming stripped 1 base from V and 4 bases from J, with 7 bases between. This CDR3 comprises 13 residues. CDR1 is MGHRA and CDR2 is YSYEKL in the germline V gene. CDR3 DNA sequence: TGCGCCAGCAGCCAAGTTTTAACAGAGACCCAGTACTTC. Amino acids: CASSQVLTETQYF.

This chain connects TRBV7-6 to TRBJ2-1; D is undetermined. CDR1 is SGHVS, CDR2 FNYEAQ, per germline. The V gene lost 1 base and the J gene lost 0 bases, with 13 bases spanning the gap. The CDR3 length is 17 residues. As DNA, the CDR3 is TGTGCCAGCAGCTTAGAGGCCGGAACAAGCTCCTACAATGAGCAGTTCTTC. Amino acid sequence: CASSLEAGTSSYNEQFF.

This sequence joins TRBV6-5 and TRBJ1-2; no definite D call. This CDR3 spans 13 amino acids. CDR1 is MNHEY and CDR2 is SVGAGI in the germline V gene. V lost 2 bases, J lost 0 bases, and 4 bases lay in between. The CDR3 nucleotides read TGTGCCAGCAGTTACGGTCCTAACTATGGCTACACCTTC. Translation: CASSYGPNYGYTF.

With regard to this clone: One junction end disagrees with the germline gene, perhaps due to a read error. This sequence joins TRBV18 and TRBJ1-3; D not resolved. The CDR3 spans 14 residues. The germline CDR1 and CDR2 sequences are KGHSH and LQKENI. This CDR3 is CASSPWTRGDTIYF. The CDR3 bases are TGTGCCAGCTCACCTTGGACGCGTGGAGACACCATATATTTT.

This clone was seen once. The chain combines TRBV5-1 with TRBJ2-1; 10 nucleotides line up with TRBD1. Trimming at V came to 4 bases and at J to 6 bases, leaving 7 bases not matched to a gene. CDR1 and CDR2 (germline): SGHRS, YFSETQ. This CDR3 has 15 residues. The chain's CDR3 is CASSGRTGGLNEQFF. CDR3 coding DNA: TGCGCCAGCAGCGGCCGGACAGGGGGACTCAATGAGCAGTTCTTC. The full variable domain, its missing parts supplied by reference TRBV5-1 and TRBJ2-1, is KAGVTQTPRYLIKTRGQQVTLSCSPISGHRSVSWYQQTPGQGLQFLFEYFSETQRNKGNFPGRFSGRQFSNSRSEMNVSTLELGDSALYLCASSGRTGGLNEQFFGPGTRLTVL.